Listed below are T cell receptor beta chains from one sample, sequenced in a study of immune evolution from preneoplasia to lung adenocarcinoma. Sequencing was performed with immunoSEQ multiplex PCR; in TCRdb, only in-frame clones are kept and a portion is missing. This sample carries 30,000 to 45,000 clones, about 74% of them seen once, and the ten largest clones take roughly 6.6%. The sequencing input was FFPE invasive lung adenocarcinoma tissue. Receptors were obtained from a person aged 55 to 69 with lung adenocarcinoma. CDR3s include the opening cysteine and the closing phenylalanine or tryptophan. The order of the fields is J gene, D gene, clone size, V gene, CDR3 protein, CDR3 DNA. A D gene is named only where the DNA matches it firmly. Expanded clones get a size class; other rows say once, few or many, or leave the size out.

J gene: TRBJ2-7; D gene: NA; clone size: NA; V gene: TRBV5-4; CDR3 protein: CASSLAGSGLNYEQYF; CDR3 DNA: TGTGCCAGCAGCTTGGCGGGGAGCGGGTTGAATTACGAGCAGTACTTC
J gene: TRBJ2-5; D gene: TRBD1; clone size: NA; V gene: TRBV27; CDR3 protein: CASSSTGTDETQYF; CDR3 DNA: TGTGCCAGCAGTTCGACAGGGACGGATGAGACCCAGTACTTC
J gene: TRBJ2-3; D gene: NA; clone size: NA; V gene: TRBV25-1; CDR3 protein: CASRRGSSDTQYF; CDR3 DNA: TGTGCCAGCAGAAGGGGGTCATCGGATACGCAGTATTTT
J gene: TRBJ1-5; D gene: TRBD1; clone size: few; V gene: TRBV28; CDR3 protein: CASSTRDRGSNQPQHF; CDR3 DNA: TGTGCCAGCAGTACACGGGACAGGGGGAGTAATCAGCCCCAGCATTTT
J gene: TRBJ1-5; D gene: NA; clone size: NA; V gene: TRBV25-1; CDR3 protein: CASSEPNQPQHF; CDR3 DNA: TGTGCCAGCAGTGAACCCAATCAGCCCCAGCATTTT
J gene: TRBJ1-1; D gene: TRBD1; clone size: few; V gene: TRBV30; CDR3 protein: CAWKGQPNTEAFF; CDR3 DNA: TGTGCCTGGAAGGGACAGCCGAACACTGAAGCTTTCTTT
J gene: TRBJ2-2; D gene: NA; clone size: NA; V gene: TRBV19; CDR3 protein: CAIQGAGEAGELFF; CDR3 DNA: TGTGCCATCCAGGGGGCGGGGGAAGCCGGGGAGCTGTTTTTT
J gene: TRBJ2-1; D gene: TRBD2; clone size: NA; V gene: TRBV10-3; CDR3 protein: CAIKDREVITNEQFF; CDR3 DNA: TGTGCCATCAAGGACCGGGAGGTCATAACTAATGAGCAGTTCTTC
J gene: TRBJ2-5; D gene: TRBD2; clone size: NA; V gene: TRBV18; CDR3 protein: CASSPGASGSLETQYF; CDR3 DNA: TGTGCCAGCTCACCCGGTGCTAGCGGGAGTCTGGAGACCCAGTACTTC
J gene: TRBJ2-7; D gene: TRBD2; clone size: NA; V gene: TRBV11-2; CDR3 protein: CASSLGGSSYEQYF; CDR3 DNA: TGTGCCAGCAGCCTAGGCGGGAGCTCCTACGAGCAGTACTTC
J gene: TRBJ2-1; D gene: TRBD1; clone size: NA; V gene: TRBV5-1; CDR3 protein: CASSPQGTGGRGQFF; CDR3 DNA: TGCGCCAGCAGCCCGCAAGGGACAGGGGGCCGGGGGCAGTTCTTC
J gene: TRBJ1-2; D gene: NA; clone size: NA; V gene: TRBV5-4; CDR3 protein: CASSQASTGLAYGYTF; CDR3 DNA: TGTGCCAGCAGCCAAGCATCCACAGGGCTGGCCTATGGCTACACCTTC
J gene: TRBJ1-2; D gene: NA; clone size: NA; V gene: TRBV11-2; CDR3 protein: CASSPGGLKNYGYTF; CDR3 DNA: TGTGCCAGCAGCCCGGGGGGACTGAAGAACTATGGCTACACCTTC
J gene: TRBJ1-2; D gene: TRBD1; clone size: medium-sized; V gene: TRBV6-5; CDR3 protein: CASSTEYRGASGYTF; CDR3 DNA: TGTGCCAGCAGTACGGAATACAGGGGGGCTAGTGGCTACACCTTC
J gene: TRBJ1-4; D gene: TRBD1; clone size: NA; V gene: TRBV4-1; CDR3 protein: CASRRTGTNEKLFF; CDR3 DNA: TGCGCCAGCCGCCGGACAGGGACTAATGAAAAACTGTTTTTT
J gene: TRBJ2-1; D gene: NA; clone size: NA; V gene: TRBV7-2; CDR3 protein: CASSSSASSYNEQFF; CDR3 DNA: TGTGCCAGCAGCTCGAGCGCCAGCTCCTACAATGAGCAGTTCTTC
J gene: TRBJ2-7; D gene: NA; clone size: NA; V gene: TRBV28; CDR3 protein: CASSPLQGSYEQYF; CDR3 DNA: TGTGCCAGCAGCCCCCTCCAGGGTTCCTACGAGCAGTACTTC
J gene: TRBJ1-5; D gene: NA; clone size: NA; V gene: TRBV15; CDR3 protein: CATSRRSQPQHF; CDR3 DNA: TGTGCCACCAGCAGACGCTCTCAGCCCCAGCATTTT
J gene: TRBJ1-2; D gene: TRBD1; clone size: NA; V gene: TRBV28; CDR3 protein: CASSFTGVGGGYTF; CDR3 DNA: TGTGCCAGCAGCTTCACAGGGGTTGGTGGCGGCTACACCTTC
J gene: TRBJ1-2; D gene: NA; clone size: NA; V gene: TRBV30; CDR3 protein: CAWSVPGWGYGYTF; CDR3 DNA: TGTGCCTGGAGTGTACCAGGGTGGGGCTATGGCTACACCTTC
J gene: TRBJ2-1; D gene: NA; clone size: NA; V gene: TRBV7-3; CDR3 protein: CASSPGGVGRLEQFF; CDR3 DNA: TGTGCCAGCAGCCCCGGCGGTGTAGGGAGGCTTGAGCAGTTCTTC
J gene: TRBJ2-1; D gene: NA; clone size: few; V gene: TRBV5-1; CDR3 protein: CASSLGSDYNEQFF; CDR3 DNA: TGCGCCAGCAGCTTGGGTAGCGACTACAATGAGCAGTTCTTC
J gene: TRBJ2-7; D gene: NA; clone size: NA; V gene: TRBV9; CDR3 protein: CASSARGGDYEQYF; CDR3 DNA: TGTGCCAGCAGCGCCAGAGGGGGGGACTACGAGCAGTACTTC
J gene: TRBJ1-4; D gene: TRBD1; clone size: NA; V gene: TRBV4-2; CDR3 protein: CASSQEVRDRGRNDEKLFF; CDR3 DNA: TGTGCCAGCAGCCAAGAAGTCAGGGACAGGGGGCGGAACGATGAAAAACTGTTTTTT
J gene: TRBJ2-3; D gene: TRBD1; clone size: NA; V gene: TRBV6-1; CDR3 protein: CASSDEGRDSLRYTDTQYF; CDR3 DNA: TGTGCCAGCAGTGACGAAGGCAGGGACAGCCTAAGATACACAGATACGCAGTATTTT
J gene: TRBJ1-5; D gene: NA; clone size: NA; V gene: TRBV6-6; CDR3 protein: CASSLKENQPQHF; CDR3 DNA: TGTGCCAGCAGTTTGAAGGAAAATCAGCCCCAGCATTTT